There are a few counts of the clone carrying this T cell receptor (beta chain). The data derive from a study of blood T cell repertoires in COVID-19. Study-wide background: Acute-phase and convalescent COVID-19 samples originated in the United States, Italy and Spain.

CDR3 length: 16 residues. Germline CDR1 and CDR2: MNHNS and SASEGT. V was clipped by 4 bases and J by 6 bases; unmatched bases: 11. The authors' processing: Counts of nucleated cells, estimated from reference gene primer amplification, were obtained. Sequencing used immunoSEQ multiplex PCR; TCRdb keeps in-frame clones, though not all of them. V and J calls and clone size come straight from that table; D and trimming were deduced from the DNA. The data show around 200,000 clones, with around nine tenths seen just once and less than 3% held by the top ten. The rearrangement uses TRBV6-1 and TRBJ1-1; 10 bases line up with TRBD1. The sequence derives from a man aged 40-55 years with active or convalescent COVID-19. Specimen: peripheral blood. The CDR3 spells CASSGGRGQGSPEAFF. As DNA, the CDR3 is TGTGCCAGCAGTGGCGGTAGGGGACAGGGGTCCCCTGAAGCTTTCTTT.